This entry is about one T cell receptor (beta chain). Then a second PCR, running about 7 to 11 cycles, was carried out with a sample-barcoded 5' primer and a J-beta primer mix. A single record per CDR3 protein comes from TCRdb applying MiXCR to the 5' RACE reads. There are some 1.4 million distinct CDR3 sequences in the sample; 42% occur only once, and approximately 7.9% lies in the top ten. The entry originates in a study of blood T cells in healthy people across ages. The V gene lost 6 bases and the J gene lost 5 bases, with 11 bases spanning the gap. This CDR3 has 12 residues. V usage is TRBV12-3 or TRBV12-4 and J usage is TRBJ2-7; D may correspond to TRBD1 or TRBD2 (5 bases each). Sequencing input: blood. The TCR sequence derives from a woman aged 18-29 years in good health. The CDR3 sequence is CASRSGADEQYF. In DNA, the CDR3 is TGTGCCAGCAGGTCCGGGGCAGACGAGCAGTACTTC.